The 24 T cell receptor beta chains below come from one sample, sequenced in a study of blood T cell repertoires in COVID-19. Assay used: immunoSEQ multiplex PCR; TCRdb lists only in-frame clones, some missing. This sample has 150,000 or so clones, with around 80% found just once. Sequenced input: peripheral blood. All receptors derive from an elderly woman with acute or convalescent COVID-19.

The chain is built from TRBV3-1 (or the pseudogene TRBV3-2) and TRBJ1-1; TRBD1 is a possible D gene (5 bases). The germline CDR1 and CDR2 sequences are LGHDT and YNNKEL (reference sequence). Between the trimmed V and J ends, which lost 1 base and 2 bases, there was a span of 8 bases. There are 14 residues in the CDR3. The CDR3 nucleotides are TGTGCCAGCAGCCAAGCGACAGTTAACACTGAAGCTTTCTTT. Residues: CASSQATVNTEAFF.

V is TRBV28 and J is TRBJ2-2; 7 nucleotides match TRBD1. Germline CDR1 MDHEN, CDR2 SYDVKM. This CDR3 has 16 amino acids. With 5 bases clipped from V and 7 bases from J, the junction kept 13 bases outside the gene matches. CDR3 DNA sequence: TGTGCCAGCAGTCCGAACCCGACAGGGCTGGTCGGGGAGCTGTTTTTT. Its protein is CASSPNPTGLVGELFF.

The J gene is TRBJ1-2, the V gene TRBV9; D gene ambiguous. Trimming cost V 0 bases and J 2 bases, with 5 bases left between them. This CDR3 contains 13 residues. The V gene's germline CDR1 is SGDLS and CDR2 YYNGEE. CDR3 nucleotide sequence: TGTGCCAGCAGCGTAGCAGAAAACTATGGCTACACCTTC. It yields the protein CASSVAENYGYTF. Variable domain in full (rest from reference TRBV9 and TRBJ1-2): DSGVTQTPKHLITATGQRVTLRCSPRSGDLSVYWYQQSLDQGLQFLIQYYNGEERAKGNILERFSAQQFPDLHSELNLSSLELGDSALYFCASSVAENYGYTFGSGTRLTVV.

V usage is TRBV6-5 and J usage is TRBJ1-5; D possibly corresponds to TRBD1 (6 bases). Germline loops: CDR1 MNHEY, CDR2 SVGAGI. Trimming took 6 bases from V and 0 from J, leaving 12 bases between them. The CDR3 covers 15 residues. CDR3 nucleotide sequence: TGTGCCAGCAGACGGACAGCTTATAGCAATCAGCCCCAGCATTTT. Protein product: CASRRTAYSNQPQHF.

The J gene is TRBJ2-1, the V gene TRBV5-1; D unresolved. V gave up 4 bases and J gave up 0 bases, with 11 bases separating them. Germline V gene data show CDR1 as SGHRS and CDR2 as YFSETQ. The CDR3 spans 15 residues. The CDR3 loop is CASSEEPLSYNEQFF. The CDR3 nucleotides read TGCGCCAGCAGCGAGGAGCCACTCTCCTACAATGAGCAGTTCTTC.

This sequence joins TRBV15 and TRBJ2-7; TRBD1 agrees at 9 bases. Germline V CDR1 and CDR2: LNHNV, YYDKDF (reference sequence). The CDR3 is made up of 17 amino acids. Trimming at V came to 0 bases and at J to 2 bases, leaving 8 bases not matched to a gene. CDR3 DNA: TGTGCCACCAGCAGAGATTATTCGGGACAGGGACCCTACGAGCAGTACTTC. It yields the protein CATSRDYSGQGPYEQYF.

The chain links TRBV30 to TRBJ2-5; the D gene is possibly TRBD2 (6 bases). Trimming removed 0 bases at V and 5 bases at J, with 10 bases between. Germline V gene lookup returns CDR1 GTSNPN and CDR2 SVGIG (reference sequence). CDR3 size: 13 residues. CDR3 residues: CAWSVLAGETQYF. Written as DNA, the CDR3 is TGTGCCTGGAGTGTACTAGCAGGGGAGACCCAGTACTTC. Full variable domain (missing parts from reference TRBV30 and TRBJ2-5): SQTIHQWPATLVQPVGSPLSLECTVEGTSNPNLYWYRQAAGRGLQLLFYSVGIGQISSEVPQNLSASRPQDRQFILSSKKLLLSDSGFYLCAWSVLAGETQYFGPGTRLLVL.

This chain connects TRBV27 to TRBJ2-2; the D gene is possibly TRBD1 (5 bases). Trimming removed 2 bases at V and 0 bases at J, with 7 bases between. Germline lookup yields CDR1 MNHEY and CDR2 SMNVEV (reference sequence). This CDR3 comprises 15 residues. CDR3 nucleotide sequence: TGTGCCAGCAGTTTAAGACAGACGAACACCGGGGAGCTGTTTTTT. Translated: CASSLRQTNTGELFF.

The V gene is TRBV5-6, the J gene TRBJ1-5, with D tentatively TRBD1 (5 bases). From germline, CDR1 is SGHDT and CDR2 YYEEEE. Between the trimmed V and J ends, which lost 6 bases and 2 bases, there was a span of 18 bases. The CDR3 extends over 16 amino acids. CDR3 loop: CASTLGGGEGNQPQHF. For the CDR3, the DNA is TGTGCCAGCACCCTGGGGGGGGGTGAGGGCAATCAGCCCCAGCATTTT.

This chain's CDR3 is CASSLWDRGLSEQFF. The CDR3 region has the DNA TGTGCCAGCAGTTTATGGGACAGGGGGCTGAGTGAGCAGTTCTTC. The gene calls are TRBV28 and TRBJ2-1; TRBD1 agrees at 11 bases. This CDR3 has 15 residues. V lost 0 bases, J lost 9 bases, and 4 bases stayed unmatched. Germline V gene sequence: CDR1 MDHEN, CDR2 SYDVKM.

This clone was observed a few times. The J gene is TRBJ1-2, the V gene TRBV4-1, with D possibly TRBD1 on 5 matching bases. The germline V gene encodes CDR1 MGHRA and CDR2 YSYEKL. CDR3 length: 14 amino acids. V was clipped by 2 bases and J by 4 bases, with 11 bases between them. As DNA, the CDR3 is TGCGCCAGCAGCCAACCAGGGCTACGCTATGGCTACACCTTC. It is translated as CASSQPGLRYGYTF.

This clone came up once. The V call is TRBV6-2 or TRBV6-3, the J call TRBJ2-1; D might be TRBD2 (6 bases). CDR3 length equals 17 residues. Germline V CDR1 and CDR2: MNHEY, SVGEGT. V was cut by 2 bases and J by 8 bases, with 22 bases left in between. The DNA for the CDR3 is TGTGCCAGCAGTTACGGGTCGGGAGTGCTCGTTCGGGATGAGCAGTTCTTC. The encoded protein is CASSYGSGVLVRDEQFF.

This clone has more than one count but fewer than ten. The CDR3 region is CASGQGATYNEQFF. In DNA, the CDR3 is TGTGCCAGTGGACAGGGGGCGACCTACAATGAGCAGTTCTTC. V and J are TRBV19 and TRBJ2-1; TRBD1 agrees at 11 bases. The V segment lost 8 bases and the J segment 2 bases; nucleotides outside the gene matches: 2. The CDR3 runs 14 residues. The V gene's germline CDR1 is LNHDA and CDR2 SQIVND (reference sequence).

This chain links TRBV7-9 with TRBJ2-3; tentative D call: TRBD1 (5 bases). Trimming took 6 bases from V and 2 from J, leaving 15 bases between them. Germline lookup yields CDR1 SEHNR and CDR2 FQNEAQ (reference sequence). This CDR3 comprises 15 residues. The CDR3 bases are TGTGCCAGCAGTCCCGCCCAGGGAAACACAGATACGCAGTATTTT. It codes for CASSPAQGNTDTQYF.

J is TRBJ2-2 and V is TRBV4-3; 10 positions match TRBD2. With V trimmed by 0 bases and J by 4 bases, 8 bases remained unmatched. This CDR3 has 18 residues. The germline gives CDR1 LGHNA, CDR2 YSLEER. CDR3: CASSQDRLAGAGTGELFF. The CDR3 nucleotides are TGCGCCAGCAGCCAAGATCGCCTAGCGGGGGCGGGCACCGGGGAGCTGTTTTTT.

The V and J genes are TRBV5-8 and TRBJ1-5; D uncertain. The CDR3 loop spans 15 amino acids. Trimming left V 2 bases short and J 2 bases short, with 11 bases between. Germline V CDR1 and CDR2: SGHTS, YDEGEE. The CDR3 DNA follows: TGTGCCAGCAGCTTCTGGCTCTCCGGCAATCAGCCCCAGCATTTT. Protein sequence: CASSFWLSGNQPQHF.

The rearrangement joins TRBV6-1 to TRBJ1-5, with D hard to call. The CDR3 consists of 12 residues. The germline V gene encodes CDR1 MNHNS and CDR2 SASEGT. Deletions cut 2 bases from V and 4 bases from J, with 3 bases between. Here the CDR3 reads CASSEPNQPQHF. The CDR3 nucleotides read TGTGCCAGCAGTGAACCTAATCAGCCCCAGCATTTT.

This clone was picked up one time. The chain combines TRBV9 with TRBJ2-5; 14 bases agree with TRBD2. The germline CDR1 and CDR2 sequences are SGDLS and YYNGEE. The CDR3 extends over 16 amino acids. The J segment lost 5 bases and the V segment lost 3 bases, leaving 6 bases of the junction unmatched. CDR3 coding DNA: TGTGCCAGCAGCGCGACTAGCGGGGGGGCCGTTGAGACCCAGTACTTC. It is translated as CASSATSGGAVETQYF.

This sequence joins TRBV5-1 and TRBJ2-1; 11 nucleotides match TRBD1. This CDR3 is 16 amino acids long. V dropped 1 base and J dropped 6; count of bases not matched to a gene: 6. Germline V gene sequence: CDR1 SGHRS, CDR2 YFSETQ. The CDR3, as DNA: TGCGCCAGCAGCTTGATGCCCGGGACAGGGGGCAATGAGCAGTTCTTC. Amino acids: CASSLMPGTGGNEQFF.

The chain combines TRBV10-3 with TRBJ1-3; TRBD1 is a possible D gene (6 bases). Per germline, CDR1 ENHRY and CDR2 SYGVKD. The CDR3 contains 14 residues. V lost 10 bases to trimming and J lost 0 bases, with 13 bases between them. CDR3 in amino acids: CATEDSHSGNTIYF. In nucleotides, the CDR3 is TGTGCCACCGAGGACAGCCACTCTGGAAACACCATATATTTT.

V gene TRBV5-6 combines with J gene TRBJ1-1; 10 bases line up with TRBD1. The CDR3 runs to 15 residues. Germline loops: CDR1 SGHDT, CDR2 YYEEEE. V lost 3 bases to trimming and J lost 4 bases; unmatched junction nucleotides: 6. CDR3 sequence (DNA): TGTGCCAGCAGCTCGGCGAGGACAGGGGGCACTGAAGCTTTCTTT. Residues: CASSSARTGGTEAFF.

This clone was picked up a small number of times. The chain combines TRBV4-2 with TRBJ1-1, with D possibly matching TRBD1 (6 bases). Germline V gives CDR1 LGHNA, CDR2 YNFKEQ. The CDR3 length is 14 residues. Deletions cut 1 base from V and 5 bases from J, with 11 bases between. Here the CDR3 reads CASSQVQGWTEAFF. The CDR3 DNA is TGTGCCAGCAGCCAAGTTCAGGGGTGGACTGAAGCTTTCTTT.

This chain links TRBV28 with TRBJ2-1; 14 bases map to TRBD2. The germline gives CDR1 MDHEN, CDR2 SYDVKM. The CDR3 has 18 residues. Losses at the gene ends were 5 bases for V and 2 bases for J; bases not matched to a gene: 8. The CDR3 DNA is TGTGCCAGCAGTACGGGACTAGCGGGAGTAAGGGCCTACAATGAGCAGTTCTTC. Amino acids: CASSTGLAGVRAYNEQFF.

The chain joins TRBV19 to TRBJ2-2, with TRBD1 identical over 9 bases. Germline-derived CDR1 and CDR2 are LNHDA and SQIVND (reference sequence). Trimming cost V 5 bases and J 5 bases; bases outside gene matches: 9. This CDR3 region has 16 residues. The CDR3 bases are TGTGCCAGTAGTGGGAGGACAGGGGTATTTACCGGGGAGCTGTTTTTT. Translated: CASSGRTGVFTGELFF.